This TCR delta chain was found in a study of gamma-delta T cells after stem cell transplantation. TCRdb fed the RT-PCR reads to CATT. In the table there are roughly 3,000 delta-chain clones, 16% of which are singletons. This CDR3 is built from 17 residues. V gave up 2 bases and J gave up 1 base; unmatched junction bases: 6. Germline-derived CDR1 and CDR2 are GEAIGNYY and EKD. V is TRDV2 and J is TRDJ1; TRDD3 agrees at 13 bases. The sequencing input was gamma-delta T cells. This clonotype was sampled from a human donor. It is not recorded whose cells these are; they may come from a transplant donor. CDR3 residues: CACDKLLGDTGTDKLIF. CDR3 nucleotides: TGTGCCTGTGACAAACTACTGGGGGATACGGGCACCGATAAACTCATCTTT.